The rows below give T cell receptor beta chains drawn from one sample of a study of identical twins. TCRdb passed the 5' RACE reads through MiXCR, listing each CDR3 protein once. Of around 250,000 distinct CDR3 sequences in the sample, 12% are singletons; the top ten hold under 4.5%. The sample was also linked to a second study, of yellow fever vaccine responses in identical twins.

The sequencing input was memory (CD45RO+) T cells sorted from blood. Source of these receptors: a woman aged 18-29 years in good health. Each CDR3 is given with its conserved first and last residue. Fields, in order: J gene, D gene, V gene, clone size, CDR3 protein, CDR3 DNA. A D gene is named only where the DNA matches it firmly. Some rows mark clone size as missing; the rest say once, few, many or name a class of expanded clone.

>TRBJ1-1|.|TRBV10-3|few
CAISSGVQEAFF
TGTGCCATCAGTTCGGGGGTCCAGGAAGCTTTCTTT
>TRBJ2-5|TRBD2|TRBV15|once
CATSRALETSSETQYF
TGTGCCACCAGCAGAGCCTTAGAGACTAGCTCAGAGACCCAGTACTTC
>TRBJ2-7|.|TRBV7-9|many
CASSLGEQYF
TGTGCCAGCAGCTTAGGCGAGCAGTACTTC
>TRBJ2-2|.|TRBV7-6|.
CASSFRGDTGELFF
TGTGCCAGCAGCTTCAGGGGGGACACCGGGGAGCTGTTTTTT
>TRBJ2-2|.|TRBV6-1|once
CASSDTGRVTGQLFF
TGTGCCAGCAGTGATACAGGCAGGGTCACCGGCCAGCTGTTTTTT
>TRBJ2-3|TRBD2|TRBV6-4|.
CASSDLAGGPTDTQYF
TGTGCCAGCAGTGACTTGGCGGGAGGGCCGACAGATACGCAGTATTTT
>TRBJ2-7|TRBD2|TRBV29-1|.
CSVGGTRGYEQYF
TGCAGCGTCGGGGGGACCCGAGGGTACGAGCAGTACTTC
>TRBJ2-7|.|TRBV6-1|.
CASSNREDAYEQYF
TGTGCCAGCAGCAATAGGGAAGACGCCTACGAGCAGTACTTC
>TRBJ2-3|TRBD2|TRBV7-2|few
CASSLVGLAGAQGTQYF
TGTGCCAGCAGCTTGGTAGGGCTAGCGGGGGCTCAAGGGACGCAGTATTTT
>TRBJ2-4|TRBD2|TRBV3-1|few
CASSRGGGGNIQYF
TGTGCCAGCAGCCGCGGGGGGGGAGGAAACATTCAGTACTTC
>TRBJ2-1|.|TRBV12-3/TRBV12-4|.
CASSRAGGPPWEFF
TGTGCCAGCAGTAGAGCTGGGGGACCCCCATGGGAGTTCTTC
>TRBJ2-7|.|TRBV20-1|few
CSARDTGMSYEQYF
TGCAGTGCTAGAGACACCGGGATGTCCTACGAGCAGTACTTC
>TRBJ2-1|TRBD2|TRBV6-1|few
CASTPGLAGTKGNNEQFF
TGTGCCAGCACCCCAGGACTAGCGGGAACAAAGGGGAACAATGAGCAGTTCTTC
>TRBJ2-7|.|TRBV27|few
CASRLNAQGRWDEQYF
TGTGCCAGCCGCTTAAATGCACAGGGAAGGTGGGACGAGCAGTACTTC
>TRBJ2-5|TRBD1|TRBV3-1|.
CASSGQGSQETQYF
TGTGCCAGCAGCGGACAGGGTAGTCAAGAGACCCAGTACTTC
>TRBJ2-6|.|TRBV28|.
CATADVSSGANVLTF
TGTGCCACTGCGGACGTATCCTCTGGGGCCAACGTCCTGACTTTC
>TRBJ2-1|.|TRBV24-1|few
CATSAGQFSYNEQFF
TGTGCCACCAGTGCCGGACAGTTCTCCTACAATGAGCAGTTCTTC
>TRBJ2-3|TRBD2|TRBV3-1|few
CASSQAGGGGATDTQYF
TGTGCCAGCAGCCAAGCTGGGGGCGGGGGGGCCACAGATACGCAGTATTTT
>TRBJ1-6|.|TRBV6-5|few
CASSYSRPGDGSPLHF
TGTGCCAGCAGTTACTCGCGTCCTGGGGATGGTTCACCCCTCCACTTT
>TRBJ2-7|.|TRBV18|.
CASSQELSSYEQYF
TGTGCCAGCTCACAGGAATTATCATCCTACGAGCAGTACTTC
>TRBJ2-1|.|TRBV28|many
CASSRLGYEQFF
TGTGCCAGCAGTAGACTAGGCTATGAGCAGTTCTTC
>TRBJ2-7|TRBD2|TRBV11-1|few
CASSLRLAAPYEQYF
TGTGCCAGCAGCTTAAGGCTAGCGGCACCCTACGAGCAGTACTTC
>TRBJ2-7|.|TRBV7-9|few
CASSSPRGGFYEQYF
TGTGCCAGCAGCTCCCCCAGGGGGGGATTCTACGAGCAGTACTTC
>TRBJ2-2|TRBD1|TRBV5-6|few
CASSRRGPNTGELFF
TGTGCCAGCAGCCGAAGGGGGCCGAACACCGGGGAGCTGTTTTTT
>TRBJ2-5|TRBD2|TRBV12-3/TRBV12-4|few
CASSSGLAGPETQYF
TGTGCCAGCAGTTCCGGACTAGCGGGACCTGAGACCCAGTACTTC
>TRBJ2-6|.|TRBV12-3/TRBV12-4|medium-sized
CASSFRGANVLTF
TGTGCCAGCAGTTTTCGGGGGGCCAACGTCCTGACTTTC
>TRBJ2-5|.|TRBV5-6|.
CASRDTKGGLWETQYF
TGTGCCAGCAGGGATACCAAGGGCGGCCTATGGGAGACCCAGTACTTC
>TRBJ2-3|TRBD1|TRBV11-2|few
CASSLNRGGTDTQYF
TGTGCCAGCAGCTTGAACAGGGGCGGCACAGATACGCAGTATTTT
>TRBJ2-3|TRBD2|TRBV30|.
CAWSIGGSSDTQYF
TGTGCCTGGAGTATCGGCGGGAGTTCAGATACGCAGTATTTT